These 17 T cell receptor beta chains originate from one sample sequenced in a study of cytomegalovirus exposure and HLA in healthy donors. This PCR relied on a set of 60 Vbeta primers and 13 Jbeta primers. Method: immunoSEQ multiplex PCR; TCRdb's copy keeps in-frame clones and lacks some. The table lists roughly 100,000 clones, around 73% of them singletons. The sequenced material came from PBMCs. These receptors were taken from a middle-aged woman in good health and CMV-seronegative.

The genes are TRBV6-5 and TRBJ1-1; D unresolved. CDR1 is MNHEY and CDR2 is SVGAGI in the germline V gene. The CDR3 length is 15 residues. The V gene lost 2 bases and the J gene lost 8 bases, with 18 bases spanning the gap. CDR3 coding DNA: TGTGCCAGCAGTTACGCGGTGGCCCCCTCGGGGGAAGCTTTCTTT. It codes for CASSYAVAPSGEAFF.

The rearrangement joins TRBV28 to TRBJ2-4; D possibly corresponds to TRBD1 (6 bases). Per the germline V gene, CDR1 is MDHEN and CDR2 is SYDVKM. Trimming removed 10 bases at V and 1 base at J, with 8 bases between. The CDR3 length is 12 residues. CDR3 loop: CANDRAKNIQYF. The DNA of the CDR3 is TGTGCCAATGACAGGGCCAAAAACATTCAGTACTTC.

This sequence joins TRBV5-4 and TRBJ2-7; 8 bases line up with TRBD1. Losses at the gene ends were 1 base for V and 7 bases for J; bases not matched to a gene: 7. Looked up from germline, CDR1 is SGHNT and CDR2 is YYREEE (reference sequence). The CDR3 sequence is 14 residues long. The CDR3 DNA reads TGTGCCAGCAGCTTGTCCGGACAGGGTAGGGAGCAGTACTTC. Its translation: CASSLSGQGREQYF.

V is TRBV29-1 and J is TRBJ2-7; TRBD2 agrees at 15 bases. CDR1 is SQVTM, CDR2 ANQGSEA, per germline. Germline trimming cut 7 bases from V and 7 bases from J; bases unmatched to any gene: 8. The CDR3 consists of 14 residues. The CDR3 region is CSAGGLAGGIEQYF. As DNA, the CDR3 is TGCAGCGCCGGAGGACTAGCGGGAGGGATAGAGCAGTACTTC.

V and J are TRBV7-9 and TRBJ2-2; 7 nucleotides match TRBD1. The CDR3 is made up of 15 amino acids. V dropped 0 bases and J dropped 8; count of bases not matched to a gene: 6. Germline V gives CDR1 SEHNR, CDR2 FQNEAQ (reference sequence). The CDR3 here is CASSLAEQGLGELFF. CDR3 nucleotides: TGTGCCAGCAGCTTAGCGGAACAGGGGTTGGGGGAGCTGTTTTTT.

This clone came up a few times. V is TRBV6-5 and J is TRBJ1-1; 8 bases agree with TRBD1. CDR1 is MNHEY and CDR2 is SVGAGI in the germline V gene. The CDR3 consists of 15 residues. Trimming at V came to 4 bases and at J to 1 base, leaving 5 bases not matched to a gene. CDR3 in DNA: TGTGCCAGCAGTTTGAGACAGGGGAGGAACACTGAAGCTTTCTTT. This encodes CASSLRQGRNTEAFF.

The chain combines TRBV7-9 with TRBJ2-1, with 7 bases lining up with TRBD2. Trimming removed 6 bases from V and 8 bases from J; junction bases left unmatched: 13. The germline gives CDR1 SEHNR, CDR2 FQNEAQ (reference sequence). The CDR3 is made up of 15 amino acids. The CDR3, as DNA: TGTGCCAGCAGTTTGGGGCCGGGGCGGGAGTATGAGCAGTTCTTC. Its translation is CASSLGPGREYEQFF. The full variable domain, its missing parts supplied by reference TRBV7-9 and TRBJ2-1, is DTGVSQNPRHKITKRGQNVTFRCDPISEHNRLYWYRQTLGQGPEFLTYFQNEAQLEKSRLLSDRFSAERPKGSFSTLEIQRTEQGDSAMYLCASSLGPGREYEQFFGPGTRLTVL.

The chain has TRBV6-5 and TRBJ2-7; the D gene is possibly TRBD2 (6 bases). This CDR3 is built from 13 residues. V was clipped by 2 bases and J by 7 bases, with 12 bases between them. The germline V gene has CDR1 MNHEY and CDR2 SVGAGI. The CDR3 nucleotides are TGTGCCAGCAGTTACGCGAGGGGAGGAGAGCAGTACTTC. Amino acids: CASSYARGGEQYF.

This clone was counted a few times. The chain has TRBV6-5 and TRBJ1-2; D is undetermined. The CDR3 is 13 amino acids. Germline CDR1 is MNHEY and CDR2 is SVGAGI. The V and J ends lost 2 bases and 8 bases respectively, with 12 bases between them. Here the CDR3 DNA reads TGTGCCAGCAGTTACGACGGCGGAGGAGGCTACACCTTC. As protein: CASSYDGGGGYTF.

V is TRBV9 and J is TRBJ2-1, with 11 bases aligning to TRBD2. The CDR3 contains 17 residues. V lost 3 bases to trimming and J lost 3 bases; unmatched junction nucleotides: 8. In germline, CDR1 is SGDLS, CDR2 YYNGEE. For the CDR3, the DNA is TGTGCCAGCAGCGCGATGGGAACTAGCGGGAGCTACAATGAGCAGTTCTTC. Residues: CASSAMGTSGSYNEQFF.

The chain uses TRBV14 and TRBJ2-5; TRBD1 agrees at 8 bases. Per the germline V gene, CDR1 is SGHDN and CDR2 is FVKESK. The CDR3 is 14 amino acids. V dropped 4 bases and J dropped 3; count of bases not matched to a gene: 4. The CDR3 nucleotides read TGTGCCAGCAGCCCCCGGACAGGGAAAGAGACCCAGTACTTC. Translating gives CASSPRTGKETQYF.

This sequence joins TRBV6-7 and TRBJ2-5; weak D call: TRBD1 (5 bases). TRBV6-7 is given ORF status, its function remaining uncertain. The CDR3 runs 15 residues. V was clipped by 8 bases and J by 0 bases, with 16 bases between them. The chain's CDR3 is CASGREAKYQETQYF. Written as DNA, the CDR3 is TGTGCCAGCGGCAGGGAAGCTAAGTACCAAGAGACCCAGTACTTC.

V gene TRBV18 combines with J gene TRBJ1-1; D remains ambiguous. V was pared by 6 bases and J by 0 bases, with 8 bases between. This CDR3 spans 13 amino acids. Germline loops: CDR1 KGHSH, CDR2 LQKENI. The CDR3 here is CASSPNVNTEAFF. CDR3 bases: TGTGCCAGCTCCCCTAATGTGAACACTGAAGCTTTCTTT.

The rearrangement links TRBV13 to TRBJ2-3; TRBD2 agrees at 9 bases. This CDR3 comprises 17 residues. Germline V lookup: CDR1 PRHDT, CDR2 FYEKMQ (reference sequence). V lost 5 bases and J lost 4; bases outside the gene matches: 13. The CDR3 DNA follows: TGTGCCAGCAGCCCCCGGTTCGGCGGGGGGGCAGCAGATACGCAGTATTTT. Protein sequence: CASSPRFGGGAADTQYF.

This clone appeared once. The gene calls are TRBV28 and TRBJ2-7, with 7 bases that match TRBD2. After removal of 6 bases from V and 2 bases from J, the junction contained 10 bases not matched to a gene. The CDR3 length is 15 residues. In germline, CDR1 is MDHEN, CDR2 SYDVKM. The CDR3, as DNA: TGTGCCAGCAGCCCGGACCAGCGGGGCCCCTACGAGCAGTACTTC. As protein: CASSPDQRGPYEQYF.

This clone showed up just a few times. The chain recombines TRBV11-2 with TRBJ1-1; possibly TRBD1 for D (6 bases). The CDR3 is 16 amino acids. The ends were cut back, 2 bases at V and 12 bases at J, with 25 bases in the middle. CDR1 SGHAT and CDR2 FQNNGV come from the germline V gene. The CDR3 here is CASSLNPSASGARTFF. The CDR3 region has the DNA TGTGCCAGCAGCTTAAACCCATCCGCGTCAGGGGCACGAACTTTCTTT.

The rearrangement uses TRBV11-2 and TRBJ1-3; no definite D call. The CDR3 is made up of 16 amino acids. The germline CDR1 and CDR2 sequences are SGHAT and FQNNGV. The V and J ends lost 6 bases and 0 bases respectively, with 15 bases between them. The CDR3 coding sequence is TGTGCCAGCAGGTATCCTGGGCGATCCTCTGGAAACACCATATATTTT. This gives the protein CASRYPGRSSGNTIYF.